Detailed here is one TCR beta chain. Amplification targeted TCR beta CDR3 regions from RNA transcripts. Researchers ran a first-round RT-PCR on the TCR CDR3 using the HTBI primer set. TCRdb processed the multiplex PCR reads anew with MiXCR; each CDR3 protein has one entry. The sample includes about 690,000 distinct CDR3 sequences, roughly 17% seen only once; the top ten take less than 20%. Patients were excluded for uncontrolled infection, other autoimmune disease, pregnancy or lactation. Trimming left V 0 bases short and J 0 bases short, with 10 bases between. This CDR3 has 16 amino acids. Germline CDR1 is LGHNA and CDR2 is YSLEER. This sample is drawn from a study of T cells in Graves' hyperthyroidism and ophthalmopathy.

This rearrangement joins TRBV4-3 to TRBJ2-3; D not certain. Input material: blood. The receptor's source is a man aged 50 to 59 with Graves' hyperthyroidism. CDR3 nucleotide sequence: TGCGCCAGCAGCCAAGATGGGGTTGGCAGCACAGATACGCAGTATTTT. Its translation: CASSQDGVGSTDTQYF.